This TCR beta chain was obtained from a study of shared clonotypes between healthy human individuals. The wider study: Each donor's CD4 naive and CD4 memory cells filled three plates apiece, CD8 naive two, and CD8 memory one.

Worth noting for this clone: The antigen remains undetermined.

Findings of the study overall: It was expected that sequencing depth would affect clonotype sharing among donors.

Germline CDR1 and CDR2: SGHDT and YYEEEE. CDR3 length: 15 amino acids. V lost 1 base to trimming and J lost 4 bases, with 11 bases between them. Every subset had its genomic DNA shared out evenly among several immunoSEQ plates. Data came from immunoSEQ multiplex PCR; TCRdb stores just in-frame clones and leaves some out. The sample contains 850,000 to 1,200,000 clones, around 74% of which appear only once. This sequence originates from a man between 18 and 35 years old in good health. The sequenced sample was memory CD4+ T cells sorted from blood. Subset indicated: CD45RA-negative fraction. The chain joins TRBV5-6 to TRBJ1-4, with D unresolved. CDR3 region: CASSLLKGFNEKLFF. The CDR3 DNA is TGTGCCAGCAGCTTGCTGAAGGGCTTTAATGAAAAACTGTTTTTT.